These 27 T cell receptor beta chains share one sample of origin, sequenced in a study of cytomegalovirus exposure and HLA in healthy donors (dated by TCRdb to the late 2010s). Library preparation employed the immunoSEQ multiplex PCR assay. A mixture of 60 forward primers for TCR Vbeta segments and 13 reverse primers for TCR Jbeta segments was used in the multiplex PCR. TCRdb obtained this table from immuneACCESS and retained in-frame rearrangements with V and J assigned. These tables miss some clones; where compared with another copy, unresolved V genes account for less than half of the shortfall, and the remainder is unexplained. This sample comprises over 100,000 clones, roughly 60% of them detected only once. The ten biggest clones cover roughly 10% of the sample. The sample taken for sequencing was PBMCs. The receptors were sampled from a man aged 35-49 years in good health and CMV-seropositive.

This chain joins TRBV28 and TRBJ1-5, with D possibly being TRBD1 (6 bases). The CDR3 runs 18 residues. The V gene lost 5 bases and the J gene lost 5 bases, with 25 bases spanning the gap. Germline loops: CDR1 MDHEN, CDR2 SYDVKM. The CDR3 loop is CASSVILGARGAHQPQHF. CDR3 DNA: TGTGCCAGCAGTGTAATTCTGGGGGCCAGGGGAGCCCATCAGCCCCAGCATTTT.

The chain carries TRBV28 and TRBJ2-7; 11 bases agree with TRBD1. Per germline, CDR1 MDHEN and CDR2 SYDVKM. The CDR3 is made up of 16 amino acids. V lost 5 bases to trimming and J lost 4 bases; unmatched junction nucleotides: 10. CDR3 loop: CASSRSGQGGIYEQYF. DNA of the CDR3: TGTGCCAGCAGTCGCTCGGGACAGGGGGGAATATACGAGCAGTACTTC.

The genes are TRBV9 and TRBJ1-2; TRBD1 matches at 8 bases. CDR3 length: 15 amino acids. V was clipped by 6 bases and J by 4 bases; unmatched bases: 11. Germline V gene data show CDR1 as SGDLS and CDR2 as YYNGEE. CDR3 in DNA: TGTGCCAGCAACAGAGGACAGGGAGGGGTCTATGGCTACACCTTC. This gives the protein CASNRGQGGVYGYTF.

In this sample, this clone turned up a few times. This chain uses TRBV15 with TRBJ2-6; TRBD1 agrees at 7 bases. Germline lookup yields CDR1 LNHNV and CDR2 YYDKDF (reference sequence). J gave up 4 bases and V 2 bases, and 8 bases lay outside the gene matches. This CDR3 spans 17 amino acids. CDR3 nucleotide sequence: TGTGCCACCAGCAGAAATGACAGGGTTGCAGGGGCCAACGTCCTGACTTTC. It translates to CATSRNDRVAGANVLTF.

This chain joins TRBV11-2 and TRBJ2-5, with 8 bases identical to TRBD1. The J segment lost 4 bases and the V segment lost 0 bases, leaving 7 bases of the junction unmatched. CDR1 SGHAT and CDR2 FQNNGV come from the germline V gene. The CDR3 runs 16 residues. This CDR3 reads CASSLDSGTGGETQYF. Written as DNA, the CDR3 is TGTGCCAGCAGCTTAGATTCAGGGACAGGTGGAGAGACCCAGTACTTC. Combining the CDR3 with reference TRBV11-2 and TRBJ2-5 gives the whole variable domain EAGVAQSPRYKIIEKRQSVAFWCNPISGHATLYWYQQILGQGPKLLIQFQNNGVVDDSQLPKDRFSAERLKGVDSTLKIQPAKLEDSAVYLCASSLDSGTGGETQYFGPGTRLLVL.

CDR3 region: CAAGGPTATNEKLFF. In DNA form, the CDR3 reads TGTGCCGCGGGGGGGCCTACTGCAACTAATGAAAAACTGTTTTTT. The rearrangement uses TRBV28 and TRBJ1-4, with D possibly TRBD1 on 6 matching bases. Per germline, CDR1 MDHEN and CDR2 SYDVKM. Between the trimmed V and J ends, which lost 11 bases and 0 bases, there was a span of 16 bases. The CDR3 is 15 residues long.

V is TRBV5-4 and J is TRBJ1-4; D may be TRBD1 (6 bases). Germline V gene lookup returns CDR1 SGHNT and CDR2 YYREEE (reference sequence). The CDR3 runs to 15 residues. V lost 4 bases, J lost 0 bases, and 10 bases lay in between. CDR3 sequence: CASSGGGATNEKLFF. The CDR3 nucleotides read TGTGCCAGCAGCGGAGGGGGGGCAACTAATGAAAAACTGTTTTTT.

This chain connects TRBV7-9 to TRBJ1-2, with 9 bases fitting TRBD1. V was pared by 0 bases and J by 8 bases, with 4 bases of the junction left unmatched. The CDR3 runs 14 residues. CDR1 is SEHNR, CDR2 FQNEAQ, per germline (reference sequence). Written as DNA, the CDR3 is TGTGCCAGCAGCTTAGCGGGGACAGGGCTCGGCTACACCTTC. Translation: CASSLAGTGLGYTF.

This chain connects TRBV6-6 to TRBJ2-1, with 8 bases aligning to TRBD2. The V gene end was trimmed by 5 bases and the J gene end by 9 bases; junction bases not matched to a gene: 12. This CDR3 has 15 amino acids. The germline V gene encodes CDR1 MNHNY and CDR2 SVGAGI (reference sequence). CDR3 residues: CASSRSVAGQGEQFF. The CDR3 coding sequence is TGTGCCAGCAGTAGATCCGTAGCGGGGCAGGGTGAGCAGTTCTTC.

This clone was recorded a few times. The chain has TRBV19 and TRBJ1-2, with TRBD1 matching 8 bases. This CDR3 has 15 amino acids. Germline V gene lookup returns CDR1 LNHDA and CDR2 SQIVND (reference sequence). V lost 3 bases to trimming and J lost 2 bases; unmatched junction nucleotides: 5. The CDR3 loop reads CASSMRQGRNYGYTF. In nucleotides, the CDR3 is TGTGCCAGTAGTATGCGACAGGGGCGAAACTATGGCTACACCTTC.

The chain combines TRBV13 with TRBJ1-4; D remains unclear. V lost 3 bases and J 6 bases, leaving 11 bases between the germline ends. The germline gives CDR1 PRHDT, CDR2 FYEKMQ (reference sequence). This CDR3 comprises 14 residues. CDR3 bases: TGTGCCAGCAGCTTCACGGGTTACGATGAAAAACTGTTTTTT. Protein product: CASSFTGYDEKLFF.

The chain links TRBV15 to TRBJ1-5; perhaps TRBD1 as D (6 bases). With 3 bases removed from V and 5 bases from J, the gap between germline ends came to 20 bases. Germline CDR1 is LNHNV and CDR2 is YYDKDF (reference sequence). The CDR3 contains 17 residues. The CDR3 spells CATSRVGGGGLYQPQHF. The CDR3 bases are TGTGCCACCAGCAGGGTCGGGGGAGGGGGGTTATATCAGCCCCAGCATTTT.

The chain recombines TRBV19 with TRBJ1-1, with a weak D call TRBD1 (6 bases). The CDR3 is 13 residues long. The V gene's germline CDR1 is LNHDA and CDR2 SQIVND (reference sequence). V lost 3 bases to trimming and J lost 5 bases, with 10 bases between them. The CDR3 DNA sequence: TGTGCCAGTAGTATTAGGGGGAAAACTGAAGCTTTCTTT. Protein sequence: CASSIRGKTEAFF.

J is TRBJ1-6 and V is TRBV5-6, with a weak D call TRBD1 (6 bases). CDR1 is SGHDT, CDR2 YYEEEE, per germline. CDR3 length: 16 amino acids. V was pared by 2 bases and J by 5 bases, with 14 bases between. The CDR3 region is CASSLLRDTDNSPLHF. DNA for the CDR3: TGTGCCAGCAGCTTACTCCGGGACACAGATAATTCACCCCTCCACTTT.

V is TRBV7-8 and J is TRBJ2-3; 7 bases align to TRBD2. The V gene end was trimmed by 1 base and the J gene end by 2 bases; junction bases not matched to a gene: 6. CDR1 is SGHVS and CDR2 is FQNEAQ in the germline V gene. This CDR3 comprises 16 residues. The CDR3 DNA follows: TGTGCCAGCAGCTTAGGAGGAGCGGGGTACACAGATACGCAGTATTTT. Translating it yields CASSLGGAGYTDTQYF.

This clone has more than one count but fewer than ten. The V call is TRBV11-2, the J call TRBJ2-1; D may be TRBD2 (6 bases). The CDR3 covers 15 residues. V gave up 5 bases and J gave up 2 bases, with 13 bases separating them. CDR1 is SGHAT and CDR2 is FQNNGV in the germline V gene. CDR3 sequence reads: CASSMTSGPYNEQFF. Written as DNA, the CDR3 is TGTGCCAGCAGCATGACTAGTGGCCCCTACAATGAGCAGTTCTTC.

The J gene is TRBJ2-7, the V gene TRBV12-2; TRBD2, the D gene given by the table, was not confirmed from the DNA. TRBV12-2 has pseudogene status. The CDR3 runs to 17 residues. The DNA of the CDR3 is TGTGCAAGTCGCTTAGCTTTCCCAACCGGGAGCCCCTACGAGCAGTACTTC. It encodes CASRLAFPTGSPYEQYF.

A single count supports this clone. The CDR3 region is CASSLGATGQETQYF. The CDR3 coding sequence is TGCGCCAGCAGCTTGGGGGCCACCGGTCAAGAGACCCAGTACTTC. The chain joins TRBV5-1 to TRBJ2-5, with unresolved D. The CDR3 runs to 15 residues. Trimming cost V 0 bases and J 2 bases, with 11 bases left between them. The germline V gene encodes CDR1 SGHRS and CDR2 YFSETQ.

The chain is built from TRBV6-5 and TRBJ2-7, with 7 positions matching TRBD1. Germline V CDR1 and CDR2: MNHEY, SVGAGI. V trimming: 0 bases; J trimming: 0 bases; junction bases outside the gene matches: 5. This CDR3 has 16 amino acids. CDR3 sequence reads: CASSYSGQLLSYEQYF. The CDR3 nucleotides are TGTGCCAGCAGTTACTCGGGACAGCTCCTCTCCTACGAGCAGTACTTC.

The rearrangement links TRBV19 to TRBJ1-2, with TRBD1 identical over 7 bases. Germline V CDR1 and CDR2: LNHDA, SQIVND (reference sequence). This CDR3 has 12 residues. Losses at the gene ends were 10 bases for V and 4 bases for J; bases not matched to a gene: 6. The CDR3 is CATGTVIYGYTF. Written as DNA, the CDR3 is TGTGCCACCGGGACAGTTATCTATGGCTACACCTTC.

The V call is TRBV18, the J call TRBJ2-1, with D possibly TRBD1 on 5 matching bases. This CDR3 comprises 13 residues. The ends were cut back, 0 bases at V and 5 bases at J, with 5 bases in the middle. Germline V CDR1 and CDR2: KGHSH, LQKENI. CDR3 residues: CASSPPQDNEQFF. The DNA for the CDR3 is TGTGCCAGCTCACCACCACAGGACAATGAGCAGTTCTTC. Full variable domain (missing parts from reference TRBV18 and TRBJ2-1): NAGVMQNPRHLVRRRGQEARLRCSPMKGHSHVYWYRQLPEEGLKFMVYLQKENIIDESGMPKERFSAEFPKEGPSILRIQQVVRGDSAAYFCASSPPQDNEQFFGPGTRLTVL.

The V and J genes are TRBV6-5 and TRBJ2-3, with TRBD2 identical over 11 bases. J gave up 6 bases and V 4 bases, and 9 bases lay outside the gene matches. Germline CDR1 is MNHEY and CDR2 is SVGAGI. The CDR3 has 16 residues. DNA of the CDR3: TGTGCCAGCAGTTTCGATCTAGCGGGAGGATCTGATACGCAGTATTTT. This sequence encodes CASSFDLAGGSDTQYF.

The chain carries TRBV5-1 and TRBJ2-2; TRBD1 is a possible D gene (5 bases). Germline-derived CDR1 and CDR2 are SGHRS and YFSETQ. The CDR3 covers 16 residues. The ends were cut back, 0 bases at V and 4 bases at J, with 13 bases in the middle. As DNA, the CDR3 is TGCGCCAGCAGCTTGGTGGCAGGGCTGGTCACCGGGGAGCTGTTTTTT. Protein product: CASSLVAGLVTGELFF.

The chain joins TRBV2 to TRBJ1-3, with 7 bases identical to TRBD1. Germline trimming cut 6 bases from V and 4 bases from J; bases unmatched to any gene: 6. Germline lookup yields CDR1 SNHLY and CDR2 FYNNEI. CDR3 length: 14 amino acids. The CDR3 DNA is TGTGCCAGCAGAGGAGACAGGGCAGGAAACACCATATATTTT. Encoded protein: CASRGDRAGNTIYF.

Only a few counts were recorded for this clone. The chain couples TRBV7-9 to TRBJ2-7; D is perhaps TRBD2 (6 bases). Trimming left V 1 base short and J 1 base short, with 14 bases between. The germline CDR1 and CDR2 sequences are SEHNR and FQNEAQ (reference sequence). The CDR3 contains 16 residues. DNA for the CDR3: TGTGCCAGCAGCTTAGGGAGGGGACGGGGATCCTACGAGCAGTACTTC. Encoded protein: CASSLGRGRGSYEQYF. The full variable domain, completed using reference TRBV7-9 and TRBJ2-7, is DTGVSQNPRHKITKRGQNVTFRCDPISEHNRLYWYRQTLGQGPEFLTYFQNEAQLEKSRLLSDRFSAERPKGSFSTLEIQRTEQGDSAMYLCASSLGRGRGSYEQYFGPGTRLTVT.

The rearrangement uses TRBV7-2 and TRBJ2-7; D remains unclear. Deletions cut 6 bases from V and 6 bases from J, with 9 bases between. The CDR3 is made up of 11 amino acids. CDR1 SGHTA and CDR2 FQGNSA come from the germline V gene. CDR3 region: CASSFTGEQYF. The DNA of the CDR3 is TGTGCCAGCAGTTTTACCGGCGAGCAGTACTTC.

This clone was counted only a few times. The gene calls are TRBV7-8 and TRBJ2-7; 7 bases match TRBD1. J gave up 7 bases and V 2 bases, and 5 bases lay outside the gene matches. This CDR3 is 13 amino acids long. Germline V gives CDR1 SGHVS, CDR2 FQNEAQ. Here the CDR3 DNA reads TGTGCCAGCAGCTTATATCAACAGGGGGAGCAGTACTTC. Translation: CASSLYQQGEQYF.